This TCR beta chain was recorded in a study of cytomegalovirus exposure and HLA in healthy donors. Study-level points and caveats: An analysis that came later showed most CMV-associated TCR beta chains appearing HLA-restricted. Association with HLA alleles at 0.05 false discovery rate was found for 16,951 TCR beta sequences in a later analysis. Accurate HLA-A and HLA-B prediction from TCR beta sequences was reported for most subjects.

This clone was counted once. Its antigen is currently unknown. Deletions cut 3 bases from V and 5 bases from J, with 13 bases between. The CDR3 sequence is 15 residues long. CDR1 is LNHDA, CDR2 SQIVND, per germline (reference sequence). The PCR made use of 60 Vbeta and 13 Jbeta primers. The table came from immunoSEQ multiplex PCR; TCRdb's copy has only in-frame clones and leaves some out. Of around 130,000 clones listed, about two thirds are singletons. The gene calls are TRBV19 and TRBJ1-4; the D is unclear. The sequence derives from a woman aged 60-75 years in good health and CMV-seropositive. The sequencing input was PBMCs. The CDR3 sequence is CASSMVEGGNEKLFF. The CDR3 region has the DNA TGTGCCAGTAGTATGGTTGAGGGAGGGAATGAAAAACTGTTTTTT.